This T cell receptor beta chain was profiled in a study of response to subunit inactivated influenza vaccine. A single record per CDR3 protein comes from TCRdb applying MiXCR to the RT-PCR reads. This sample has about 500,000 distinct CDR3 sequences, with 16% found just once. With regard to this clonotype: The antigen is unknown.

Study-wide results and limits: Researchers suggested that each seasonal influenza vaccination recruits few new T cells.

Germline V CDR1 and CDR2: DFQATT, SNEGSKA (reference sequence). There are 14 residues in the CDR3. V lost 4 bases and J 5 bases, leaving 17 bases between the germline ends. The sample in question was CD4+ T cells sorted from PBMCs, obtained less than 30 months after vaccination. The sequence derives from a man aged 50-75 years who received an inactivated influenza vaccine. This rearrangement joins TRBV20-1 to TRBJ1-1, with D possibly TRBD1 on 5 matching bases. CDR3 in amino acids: CSAISLVWGTEAFF. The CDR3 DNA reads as TGCAGTGCTATAAGCCTGGTGTGGGGGACTGAAGCTTTCTTT.